The T cell receptor (beta chain) under discussion was sequenced for a study of blood T cell repertoires in COVID-19. V dropped 0 bases and J dropped 8 bases, with 16 bases sitting between them. This CDR3 region has 15 residues. In germline, CDR1 is MNHEY, CDR2 SVGAGI. The table came from immunoSEQ multiplex PCR; TCRdb's copy has only in-frame clones and leaves some out. Of 84,000 or so clones in the sample, just under 80% were seen once. The chain joins TRBV6-5 to TRBJ1-1, with D unresolved. The source material was peripheral blood. The receptor was derived from a man between 70 and 80 years old with COVID-19, enrolled during active disease. The CDR3 sequence: CASSYSGSGSREAFF. As DNA, the CDR3 is TGTGCCAGCAGTTACTCGGGCAGCGGTTCGAGAGAAGCTTTCTTT.